The TCR beta chain under discussion was sequenced for a study of PD-1 blockade in classical Hodgkin lymphoma (dated by TCRdb to 2020 to 2022). Regarding the study in general: Nivolumab dosing was 3 mg/kg intravenously every 2 weeks, continuing until either disease progression or unacceptable toxicity. To define a peripheral blood immune signature of response to PD-1 blockade in classical Hodgkin lymphoma, the study combined TCR beta sequencing with CyTOF.

The sample's time point label, decoded: cycle 2 day 1 (C2D1) of nivolumab. Every trial patient had relapsed after autologous stem cell transplantation, and cohorts A, B and C differed in prior brentuximab vedotin exposure. The trial cohort included fewer than 60 patients with relapsed/refractory classical Hodgkin lymphoma, and each patient had a best overall response of complete response, partial response or progressive disease. Trial patients were treated with single-agent nivolumab in the multi-cohort phase II CheckMate 205 trial. An independent review committee assessed best overall response by applying the 2007 International Working Group response criteria. Trial PBMCs were collected immediately before nivolumab initiation (C1D1) and during therapy at cycle 2 day 1 and cycle 4 day 1. Peripheral blood was collected in 8 mL Vacutainer Cell Preparation Tubes, from which PBMCs were isolated by centrifugation and then cryopreserved.

With regard to this clone: The target of this receptor is not known. Per-nucleotide qualities are absent, and no much larger clonotype sits a single base away.

What the work shows at the level of the full study, not this receptor alone: The study was restricted to a single clinical trial cohort, and the causes of repertoire differences, possibly disease activity or prior therapy, were left undefined. Patients starting nivolumab less than 1 year after ASCT had lower diversity and were excluded from later analyses to avoid confounding by immune reconstitution. Trial patients with a complete response had baseline diversity similar to that of newly diagnosed patients, while partial responders and progressors had significantly lower diversity. Baseline TCR diversity was reported to be lower in newly diagnosed patients than in healthy donors and to be lower still in relapsed/refractory patients. By C4D1, a significant rise was seen in CD4+ TCR diversity but not in CD8+ TCR diversity (p=0.0027 vs p=0.16), and the rise was most apparent among complete responders (p=0.02).

From V the trimming removes 3 bases and from J it removes 4 bases, while the gene matches leave 8 bases of the junction unaccounted for. The germline V gene (reference sequence) sets CDR1 to MNHEY and CDR2 to SMNVEV. The CDR3 spans 16 residues, from the cysteine through the phenylalanine. Only the CDR3 region is kept as DNA, spanning 48 bases read in frame from base 1. Genomic DNA was extracted with the Qiagen DNeasy kit from unsorted PBMCs and from negatively selected CD4+ and CD8+ fractions. TCR beta CDR3 regions were amplified by immunoSEQ multiplex PCR using primers annealing to V and J segments. A synthetic immune receptor repertoire was used to minimize amplification bias, and any residual bias was removed computationally once sequencing was done. The study's processing was this. Repertoire diversity was quantified as the Shannon entropy index using custom Python scripts. Unsorted, CD4+ and CD8+ repertoires were analyzed separately, except for combined analyses in which CD4+ and CD8+ sequences were merged in silico. Clonal expansion was defined as a frequency increase of at least 2-fold after treatment compared with C1D1, and clones undetected at baseline were assigned a pseudocount of 0.5. Clones with 0 or 1 copy at C1D1 were defined as singleton clones, while clones with 2 or more copies were defined as non-singleton clones. Clones expanded in unsorted samples were labelled as CD4+, CD8+ or unknown by matching protein sequences in sorted samples from the same patient. Wilcoxon tests on paired samples were used to test diversity changes from C1D1 to C4D1. TCRdb limited this immuneACCESS table to in-frame rearrangements with V and J called. A share of clones is missing; checked studies link under half to unresolved V genes, and the rest is unexplained. V and J calls and clone size are given by that table; D and trimming were obtained from the DNA. The sample yields around 99,000 clones; 80% to 90% were counted once. The top ten constitute 16% of the sample.

Recombination connected TRBV27 to TRBJ2-2; the junction holds 7 bases that match TRBD1. This specimen was peripheral blood mononuclear cells (PBMCs), taken before the second cycle of nivolumab. The source of this sequence is a human donor with classical Hodgkin lymphoma. The DNA reads as follows: TGTGCCAGCAGTTTTCTCACAGGGGTTTCCACCGGGGAGCTGTTTTTT. This codes for CASSFLTGVSTGELFF.